One and the same sample provided the 8 T cell receptor beta chains below, sequenced in a study of blood T cell repertoires in COVID-19 (dated by TCRdb to the early 2020s). The receptor library was made with the immunoSEQ multiplex PCR assay. TCRdb retrieved this table from immuneACCESS and kept in-frame rearrangements only. Not all clones are present; in checked studies, unresolved V genes account for under half, and no reason is known for the remainder. The sample table records approximately 290,000 clones; roughly 90% of these occur just once. The ten largest make up around 4.4% of the sample. The sequenced sample consisted of PBMCs or T cells enriched from blood (not recorded which). The source of these receptors is a woman aged 18-29 years with acute COVID-19.

This clone has only a few counts. This chain links TRBV20-1 with TRBJ1-3, with a tentative D call TRBD1 (5 bases). The germline V and J ends were trimmed by 3 bases and 1 base, with 10 bases remaining between them. Germline lookup yields CDR1 DFQATT and CDR2 SNEGSKA (reference sequence). The CDR3 has 14 amino acids. CDR3 nucleotide sequence: TGCAGTGCTAGTACCGGGGGGTCTGGAAACACCATATATTTT. As protein: CSASTGGSGNTIYF.

J is TRBJ2-7 and V is TRBV7-9; the D gene is possibly TRBD1 (5 bases). V lost 1 base, J lost 2 bases, and 12 bases lay in between. CDR1 SEHNR and CDR2 FQNEAQ come from the germline V gene (reference sequence). CDR3 size: 15 residues. The CDR3 DNA sequence: TGTGCCAGCAGCTTAGTATGGGGCGAGCCCTACGAGCAGTACTTC. Its protein product is CASSLVWGEPYEQYF.

This clone was seen more than once but under ten times. The DNA for the CDR3 is TGTGCCAGCATTGGACAGCTCTATGGCTACACCTTC. Amino acid sequence: CASIGQLYGYTF. The chain joins TRBV28 to TRBJ1-2; TRBD1 might be the D (6 bases). The length of the CDR3 is 12 residues. Per germline, CDR1 MDHEN and CDR2 SYDVKM. Between the trimmed V and J ends, which lost 7 bases and 4 bases, there was a span of 10 bases.

This clone was recorded only once. The V call is TRBV6-4, the J call TRBJ1-4; D ambiguous. Trimming pared 6 bases from V and 3 bases from J, leaving 17 bases between. This CDR3 contains 16 residues. The germline V gene has CDR1 MRHNA and CDR2 SNTAGT. CDR3 amino acids: CASRVRGQRANEKLFF. The DNA for the CDR3 is TGTGCCAGCAGGGTGAGAGGGCAACGGGCTAATGAAAAACTGTTTTTT.

The chain has TRBV27 and TRBJ2-7, with TRBD2 as a possible D gene (5 bases). Germline lookup yields CDR1 MNHEY and CDR2 SMNVEV (reference sequence). The length of the CDR3 is 12 residues. The V end lost 7 bases, the J end lost 3 bases, and 10 bases lay between the germline ends. CDR3 amino acids: CASTPEGYEQYF. CDR3 sequence (DNA): TGTGCCAGCACCCCAGAGGGCTACGAGCAGTACTTC.

This clone came up once. The chain links TRBV10-2 to TRBJ2-7; 9 bases agree with TRBD2. The J segment lost 3 bases and the V segment lost 6 bases, leaving 6 bases of the junction unmatched. This CDR3 has 14 amino acids. In germline, CDR1 is WSHSY, CDR2 SAAADI. CDR3 DNA sequence: TGCGCCAGCAGGACGCAGACTAGCGGCTACGAGCAGTACTTC. This sequence encodes CASRTQTSGYEQYF.

CDR3 region: CASSLEGGGGRGEAFF. The CDR3 bases are TGTGCCAGCAGCTTAGAGGGCGGCGGGGGGCGAGGTGAAGCTTTCTTT. The chain has TRBV7-6 and TRBJ1-1, with D tentatively TRBD1 (6 bases). Germline CDR1 reads SGHVS; CDR2 reads FNYEAQ. The CDR3 contains 16 residues. Trimming left V 1 base short and J 7 bases short, with 19 bases between.

In regard to this clone: The conserved closing phenylalanine or tryptophan is absent in this CDR3, likely reflecting a read error. The DNA is omitted, as the CDR3 cannot be located on it reliably, and the CDR3 follows TCRdb's listing. This sequence joins TRBV19 and TRBJ1-1; the D call of TRBD1 is as the table states it, not checked on the DNA. Germline V gene sequence: CDR1 LNHDA, CDR2 SQIVND (reference sequence). Inclusive of both ends, the CDR3 amounts to 12 amino acids. This CDR3 is CASSIAGGPPRL.